What follows is one TCR beta chain and its context. The templates were synthetic TCR analogs, and they were spiked into each PCR. Profiling relied on immunoSEQ multiplex PCR, and the TCRdb table lists in-frame clones only, not all of them. The table has roughly 76,000 clones, 85% to 95% seen once; the top ten hold roughly 0.9%. The record originates from a study of PD-L1 blockade in urothelial cancer. Study as a whole: A median of approximately 150,000 T cells was found in the blood samples.

The CDR3 contains 16 residues. Germline V gene lookup returns CDR1 MDHEN and CDR2 SYDVKM. The junction had 6 bases not matched to a gene; V was cut back by 2 bases and J by 5 bases. This sample's time point: peripheral blood 6 weeks after treatment start. Samples spanned pretreatment and treatment, with 1 to 8 time points per patient. This sample comprised PBMCs, obtained around atezolizumab (anti-PD-L1) treatment. This TCR was sampled from an elderly woman with urothelial cancer. The genes are TRBV28 and TRBJ1-2; 12 positions agree with TRBD1. CDR3 in amino acids: CASSLAGQGAGYGYTF. CDR3 DNA: TGTGCCAGCAGTTTAGCGGGACAGGGGGCGGGGTATGGCTACACCTTC.